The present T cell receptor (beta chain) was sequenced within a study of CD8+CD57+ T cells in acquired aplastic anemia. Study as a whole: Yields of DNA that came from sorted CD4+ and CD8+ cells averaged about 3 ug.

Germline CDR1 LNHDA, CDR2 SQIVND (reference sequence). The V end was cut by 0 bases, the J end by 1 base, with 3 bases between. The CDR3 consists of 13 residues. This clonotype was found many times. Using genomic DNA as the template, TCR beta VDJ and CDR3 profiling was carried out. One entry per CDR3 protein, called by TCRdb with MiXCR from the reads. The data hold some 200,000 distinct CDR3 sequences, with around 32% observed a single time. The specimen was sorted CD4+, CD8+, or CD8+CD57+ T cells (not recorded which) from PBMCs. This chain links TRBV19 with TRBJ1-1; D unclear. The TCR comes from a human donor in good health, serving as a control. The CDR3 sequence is CASSIDRNTEAFF. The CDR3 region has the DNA TGTGCCAGTAGTATAGACAGGAACACTGAAGCTTTCTTT.